The clone carrying this TCR beta chain was counted at least ten times. TCRdb re-called clones via MiXCR from the PCR reads. The repertoire holds about 93,000 clones, 9.5% to 15% seen once, with around 11% in the top ten. The CDR3 extends over 17 amino acids. In germline, CDR1 is MDHEN, CDR2 SYDVKM. The V gene lost 7 bases and the J gene lost 0 bases, with 19 bases spanning the gap. The sample comes from a study of metastatic and nonmetastatic thyroid tumors. No patient received treatment before thyroid surgery. The sample was blood. The origin of this receptor is a female donor with papillary thyroid cancer or a benign thyroid nodule (not recorded which). Some clones in this sample may be carry-over from other donors' samples. V usage is TRBV28 and J usage is TRBJ2-1; tentative D call: TRBD2 (7 bases). The CDR3 DNA is TGTGCCAGCAAGGCAGGGGCTAGCGGAGGCTCCTACAATGAGCAGTTCTTC. Its protein is CASKAGASGGSYNEQFF.